Below, one T cell receptor beta chain is given with its context. This specimen belongs to a study of blood T cell repertoires in COVID-19. In the study overall: Acute and convalescent COVID-19 specimens originated in the United States, Italy and Spain.

Clones were read by immunoSEQ multiplex PCR, and TCRdb kept only the in-frame ones, dropping some. The sample carries 95,000 to 150,000 clones, 85% recorded once. The CDR3 sequence is 17 residues long. After removal of 0 bases from V and 4 bases from J, the junction contained 5 bases not matched to a gene. CDR1 is SGDLS and CDR2 is YYNGEE in the germline V gene. What was sequenced was peripheral blood. The chain has TRBV9 and TRBJ1-3; 12 bases agree with TRBD1. The receptor was isolated from a woman older than 75 with acute or convalescent COVID-19. CDR3 DNA sequence: TGTGCCAGCAGCGTAGGGGGACAGGGGGCGCAAGGAAACACCATATATTTT. Its protein product is CASSVGGQGAQGNTIYF.